The 19 T cell receptor beta chains below come from one sample, sequenced in a study of cytomegalovirus exposure and HLA in healthy donors. This PCR relied on a set of 60 Vbeta primers and 13 Jbeta primers. This table comes from immunoSEQ multiplex PCR, and its TCRdb copy is limited to in-frame clones, with some not included. The sample holds roughly 99,000 clones, roughly three quarters seen once. Sequencing was performed on PBMCs. The source of these receptors is a male donor in good health and CMV-seropositive.

DNA for the CDR3: TGTGCCAGCAGTTTAGTCCTACAGGGGATGAACACTGAAGCTTTCTTT. This codes for CASSLVLQGMNTEAFF. The V gene is TRBV27, the J gene TRBJ1-1, with 7 nucleotides matching TRBD1. Germline V gene sequence: CDR1 MNHEY, CDR2 SMNVEV (reference sequence). With V trimmed by 2 bases and J by 0 bases, 6 bases remained unmatched. This CDR3 region has 16 residues.

V usage is TRBV2 and J usage is TRBJ2-3; D remains ambiguous. Germline V gene sequence: CDR1 SNHLY, CDR2 FYNNEI. Trimming took 4 bases from V and 6 from J, leaving 11 bases between them. CDR3 length: 13 amino acids. CDR3 sequence reads: CASSGKASDTQYF. The CDR3 DNA reads TGTGCCAGCAGTGGAAAAGCGTCCGATACGCAGTATTTT.

V is TRBV5-1 and J is TRBJ2-2, with D possibly being TRBD1 (5 bases). The CDR3 covers 16 residues. Trimming pared 1 base from V and 1 base from J, leaving 11 bases between. CDR1 and CDR2 from the germline V gene are SGHRS and YFSETQ. This CDR3 is CASSLNGQGNTGELFF. The CDR3 DNA reads TGCGCCAGCAGCTTGAACGGGCAGGGGAACACCGGGGAGCTGTTTTTT.

This chain joins TRBV30 and TRBJ2-6, with a tentative D call TRBD2 (5 bases). CDR1 and CDR2 (germline): GTSNPN, SVGIG (reference sequence). The CDR3 sequence is 15 residues long. Trimming cost V 4 bases and J 1 base, with 11 bases left between them. The CDR3 bases are TGTGCCTGGAAAGTGGGCGGGTCTGGGGCCAACGTCCTGACTTTC. It is translated as CAWKVGGSGANVLTF.

This clone was recorded only once. The V and J genes are TRBV11-3 and TRBJ1-1; possibly TRBD1 for D (6 bases). This CDR3 spans 17 amino acids. The germline V gene has CDR1 SGHNT and CDR2 YENEEA. Trimming removed 1 base from V and 0 bases from J, with 15 bases in between. CDR3 amino acids: CASSLGTGGRMNTEAFF. In DNA, the CDR3 is TGTGCCAGCAGCTTAGGTACGGGGGGCCGGATGAACACTGAAGCTTTCTTT.

V and J are TRBV27 and TRBJ2-7; 7 bases align to TRBD1. The CDR3 has 14 amino acids. The germline CDR1 and CDR2 sequences are MNHEY and SMNVEV (reference sequence). Trimming took 3 bases from V and 4 from J; bases not matched to a gene: 6. CDR3 residues: CASSFRTGVYEQYF. As DNA, the CDR3 is TGTGCCAGCAGTTTCAGAACAGGGGTTTACGAGCAGTACTTC.

This clone was detected only once. The rearrangement joins TRBV9 to TRBJ2-1; D might be TRBD2 (6 bases). V lost 4 bases and J lost 7, with 12 bases in between. Germline CDR1 reads SGDLS; CDR2 reads YYNGEE. CDR3 length: 13 amino acids. The CDR3 loop reads CASSLGRGNEQFF. CDR3 DNA: TGTGCCAGCAGCCTTGGTCGGGGGAATGAGCAGTTCTTC.

CDR3 protein: CASSDRDPLPDTQYF. The CDR3 DNA is TGTGCCAGCAGCGACCGGGATCCCCTCCCGGATACGCAGTATTTT. The V and J genes are TRBV11-2 and TRBJ2-3; the D gene is possibly TRBD2 (5 bases). The CDR3 loop spans 15 amino acids. Deletions cut 5 bases from V and 6 bases from J, with 18 bases between. Germline CDR1 reads SGHAT; CDR2 reads FQNNGV.

The V gene is TRBV11-2, the J gene TRBJ2-5; D is unresolved. V was shortened by 3 bases and J by 5 bases, with 7 bases between the two germline ends. CDR3 size: 12 residues. The germline CDR1 and CDR2 sequences are SGHAT and FQNNGV. The CDR3 coding sequence is TGTGCCAGCAGCTTCAACCGGGAGACCCAGTACTTC. Translation gives CASSFNRETQYF.

The rearrangement links TRBV9 to TRBJ1-4; the D gene is possibly TRBD1 (6 bases). CDR3 length: 15 residues. Trimming shortened V by 0 bases and J by 6 bases, and 12 bases separated the two germline ends. CDR1 is SGDLS, CDR2 YYNGEE, per germline. For the CDR3, the DNA is TGTGCCAGCAGCGTAGTGGGGACACCAGATGAAAAACTGTTTTTT. This sequence encodes CASSVVGTPDEKLFF.

The chain recombines TRBV9 with TRBJ1-3; D gene unclear. There are 12 residues in the CDR3. The V gene's germline CDR1 is SGDLS and CDR2 YYNGEE. Trimming stripped 3 bases from V and 4 bases from J, with 5 bases between. The CDR3 protein is CASSAMGNTIYF. In DNA form, the CDR3 reads TGTGCCAGCAGCGCCATGGGAAACACCATATATTTT.

V usage is TRBV7-9 and J usage is TRBJ2-4; D is uncertain. V dropped 1 base and J dropped 6 bases, with 13 bases sitting between them. Germline V gene data show CDR1 as SEHNR and CDR2 as FQNEAQ (reference sequence). This CDR3 spans 15 amino acids. This CDR3 is CASSLGETQRNIQYF. The CDR3 bases are TGTGCCAGCAGCTTAGGAGAGACACAACGAAACATTCAGTACTTC.

The V and J genes are TRBV2 and TRBJ2-3; TRBD2 matches at 8 bases. CDR3 length: 16 residues. CDR1 is SNHLY and CDR2 is FYNNEI in the germline V gene. V shed 6 bases and J 3 bases; nucleotides not matched to a gene: 11. CDR3 sequence: CASSPRRRGATDTQYF. The CDR3 DNA reads as TGTGCCAGCAGCCCCCGGAGGCGGGGGGCTACAGATACGCAGTATTTT.

The gene calls are TRBV9 and TRBJ2-6; tentative D call: TRBD1 (6 bases). The germline V gene encodes CDR1 SGDLS and CDR2 YYNGEE. V was trimmed by 2 bases and J by 2 bases, leaving 8 bases between them. The CDR3 length is 15 residues. CDR3 sequence reads: CASSVAGAGANVLTF. The DNA of the CDR3 is TGTGCCAGCAGCGTCGCAGGGGCTGGGGCCAACGTCCTGACTTTC.

The rearrangement links TRBV7-2 to TRBJ1-2, with D tentatively TRBD1 (5 bases). The V end lost 3 bases, the J end lost 3 bases, and 23 bases lay between the germline ends. There are 18 residues in the CDR3. The V gene's germline CDR1 is SGHTA and CDR2 FQGNSA. CDR3 amino acids: CASSLGEGRPSIDYGYTF. In DNA, the CDR3 is TGTGCCAGCAGCTTGGGGGAAGGGAGGCCTTCCATTGACTATGGCTACACCTTC.

This clone showed up just once. Other DNA sequences from this sample encode an identical CDR3 as well. The CDR3 DNA follows: TGTGCCAGTAGTATTGCAGGGACCTACGAGCAGTACTTC. Encoded protein: CASSIAGTYEQYF. The chain carries TRBV19 and TRBJ2-7, with TRBD1 as a possible D gene (5 bases). The germline V gene encodes CDR1 LNHDA and CDR2 SQIVND (reference sequence). The CDR3 spans 13 residues. V lost 3 bases to trimming and J lost 2 bases, with 8 bases between them.

This rearrangement joins TRBV25-1 to TRBJ2-2, with TRBD1 matching 7 bases. This CDR3 has 14 residues. Germline assignment: CDR1 MGHDK and CDR2 SYGVNS. After removal of 1 base from V and 7 bases from J, the junction contained 3 bases not matched to a gene. The CDR3 nucleotides are TGTGCCAGCAGTGAATTCAGGGGGAACGGGGAGCTGTTTTTT. Residues: CASSEFRGNGELFF.

The V gene is TRBV5-1, the J gene TRBJ1-1; the D gene is possibly TRBD1 (6 bases). This CDR3 is 15 amino acids long. V shed 0 bases and J shed 1 base, with 10 bases lying between them. The germline V gene encodes CDR1 SGHRS and CDR2 YFSETQ. The CDR3 region is CASSLGQGPNTEAFF. The CDR3 bases are TGCGCCAGCAGCTTGGGGCAGGGGCCGAACACTGAAGCTTTCTTT.

The chain has TRBV27 and TRBJ1-5; TRBD1 agrees at 10 bases. The CDR3 has 16 amino acids. Germline CDR1 is MNHEY and CDR2 is SMNVEV (reference sequence). Germline trimming cut 6 bases from V and 2 bases from J; bases unmatched to any gene: 7. CDR3 sequence: CASSRGTGAGNQPQHF. The CDR3 DNA sequence: TGTGCCAGCAGCCGTGGGACAGGGGCAGGCAATCAGCCCCAGCATTTT.